Listed below are T cell receptor beta chains from one sample, sequenced in a study of T cells in Graves' hyperthyroidism and ophthalmopathy. TCRdb redid the calling of the multiplex PCR reads with MiXCR, one entry per CDR3 protein. Among around 280,000 distinct CDR3 sequences listed, roughly 15% were seen once. Sequencing was carried out using blood. Receptors were obtained from a woman aged 40-49 years with Graves' hyperthyroidism. Both conserved end residues are part of each CDR3. The D gene is left open where the match is weak. Size tells how often a clone was seen (once, few, many) or the class of an expanded clone, and some rows leave it out.

D,size,V,J,CDR3,DNA
TRBD2,many,TRBV5-6,TRBJ2-2,CASSSTSGKDTGELFF,TGTGCCAGCAGCAGCACTAGCGGCAAGGACACCGGGGAGCTGTTTTTT
-,many,TRBV7-2,TRBJ2-1,CASSLAVEYNEQFF,TGTGCCAGCAGCTTAGCGGTAGAGTACAATGAGCAGTTCTTC
-,few,TRBV7-9,TRBJ1-5,CASSFTGGPQHF,TGTGCCAGCAGCTTCACCGGTGGGCCCCAGCATTTT
TRBD1,-,TRBV5-1,TRBJ2-2,CASSLARQGKTGELFF,TGCGCCAGCAGCTTGGCTCGACAGGGAAAAACCGGGGAGCTGTTTTTT
-,-,TRBV12-3/TRBV12-4,TRBJ2-5,CASSYSGAREQYF,TGTGCCAGCAGTTACTCGGGGGCAAGAGAGCAGTACTTC
-,many,TRBV7-8,TRBJ2-1,CASSPGLTLYNEQFF,TGTGCCAGCAGCCCGGGACTGACTCTCTACAATGAGCAGTTCTTC
-,-,TRBV29-1,TRBJ1-1,CSVEDAQNTEAFF,TGCAGCGTTGAAGATGCTCAGAACACTGAAGCTTTCTTT
-,-,TRBV20-1,TRBJ1-1,CSANGHQNTEAFF,TGCAGTGCTAATGGACACCAGAACACTGAAGCTTTCTTT
-,many,TRBV15,TRBJ2-3,CATSRDRFADGDTQYF,TGTGCCACCAGCAGAGACCGTTTTGCGGATGGGGATACGCAGTATTTT
-,few,TRBV5-1,TRBJ2-1,CASSPMDSYNEQFF,TGCGCCAGCAGCCCCATGGACTCTTACAATGAGCAGTTCTTC
-,many,TRBV5-1,TRBJ2-1,CASSLATRGIHNEQFF,TGCGCCAGCAGCTTGGCCACCCGGGGGATTCACAATGAGCAGTTCTTC
-,-,TRBV5-8,TRBJ1-2,CASSLGSREDGYTF,TGTGCCAGCAGCTTGGGGAGCAGGGAGGATGGCTACACCTTC
TRBD1,few,TRBV25-1,TRBJ2-3,CASSERTGDSGDTQYF,TGTGCCAGCAGTGAAAGGACAGGTGACTCAGGAGATACGCAGTATTTT
-,many,TRBV20-1,TRBJ2-1,CSASVRRTYNEQFF,TGCAGTGCTAGTGTGCGCAGGACCTACAATGAGCAGTTCTTC
-,-,TRBV11-2,TRBJ2-5,CASSLTTGQETQYF,TGTGCCAGCAGCCTCACCACGGGGCAAGAGACCCAGTACTTC
TRBD1,many,TRBV7-3,TRBJ2-1,CASSSSGETGSNEQFF,TGTGCCAGCAGCTCCTCAGGGGAGACAGGGTCCAATGAGCAGTTCTTC
-,-,TRBV6-1,TRBJ1-4,CASSGIRTVWAKLFF,TGTGCCAGCTCTGGGATTAGGACGGTTTGGGCAAAACTGTTTTTT
-,many,TRBV10-2,TRBJ2-3,CASREGDTQYF,TGCGCCAGCAGGGAGGGAGATACGCAGTATTTT
-,few,TRBV5-4,TRBJ1-1,CASSFWLNTEAFF,TGTGCCAGCAGCTTCTGGCTGAACACTGAAGCTTTCTTT
-,few,TRBV27,TRBJ2-7,CASSLKPTYEQYF,TGTGCCAGCAGTTTAAAACCTACCTACGAGCAGTACTTC
-,-,TRBV18,TRBJ2-7,CASPPGDISYEQYF,TGTGCCAGCCCACCAGGGGACATCTCCTACGAGCAGTACTTC
-,few,TRBV24-1,TRBJ2-2,CATSASHTGELFF,TGTGCCACCAGTGCCTCCCACACCGGGGAGCTGTTTTTT
-,-,TRBV20-1,TRBJ2-5,CSARDPTRRGKETQYF,TGCAGTGCTAGAGATCCAACCCGTCGAGGAAAAGAGACCCAGTACTTC
-,-,TRBV19,TRBJ2-4,CASSIDLGAPSLAKNIQYF,TGTGCCAGTAGTATAGATCTCGGGGCACCCAGTCTAGCCAAAAACATTCAGTACTTC
TRBD2,-,TRBV4-3,TRBJ2-7,CASSQVAGAVYEQYF,TGCGCCAGCAGCCAAGTAGCGGGAGCGGTTTACGAGCAGTACTTC
-,many,TRBV28,TRBJ1-5,CASTREDVSQPQHF,TGTGCCAGCACCCGGGAGGACGTGAGTCAGCCCCAGCATTTT
-,-,TRBV3-1,TRBJ2-2,CASSSIQYTGELFF,TGTGCCAGCAGCTCTATACAGTACACCGGGGAGCTGTTTTTT
-,-,TRBV4-1,TRBJ2-1,CASSPTPIVPYNEQFF,TGCGCCAGCAGCCCGACTCCCATCGTCCCCTACAATGAGCAGTTCTTC
TRBD2,-,TRBV20-1,TRBJ2-2,CSARDFPLAGDTGELFF,TGCAGTGCTAGAGATTTCCCACTAGCGGGGGACACCGGGGAGCTGTTTTTT
TRBD1,many,TRBV6-1,TRBJ1-1,CASTLAGTADTEAFF,TGTGCCAGCACCTTAGCTGGGACAGCAGATACTGAAGCTTTCTTT
-,few,TRBV19,TRBJ1-1,CASGWTTNTEAFF,TGTGCCAGTGGGTGGACAACGAACACTGAAGCTTTCTTT